The rows below give T cell receptor beta chains drawn from one sample of a study of T cells in Graves' hyperthyroidism and ophthalmopathy. TCRdb reanalysed the multiplex PCR reads using MiXCR and keeps one entry per CDR3 protein. The sample has 130,000 or so distinct CDR3 sequences, 22% seen once. Sequencing used blood. Receptor source: a woman between 45 and 60 years old with Graves' hyperthyroidism that later progressed to Graves' ophthalmopathy. CDR3s include the opening cysteine and the closing phenylalanine or tryptophan. Each record gives: D gene, clone size, J gene, V gene, CDR3 protein, CDR3 DNA. A D gene is named only where the DNA matches it firmly. Not every row has a clone size; where given, it reads once, few, many or a size class.

d_call: -
clone_size: many
j_call: TRBJ2-7
v_call: TRBV7-9
cdr3_aa: CASSPSGSEQYF
cdr3_nt: TGTGCCAGCAGCCCCAGTGGGTCCGAGCAGTACTTC

d_call: -
clone_size: many
j_call: TRBJ2-7
v_call: TRBV29-1
cdr3_aa: CSVTPTGRAYEQYF
cdr3_nt: TGCAGCGTTACCCCCACAGGGAGGGCCTACGAGCAGTACTTC

d_call: -
clone_size: many
j_call: TRBJ1-1
v_call: TRBV30
cdr3_aa: CAGLGTMNTEAFF
cdr3_nt: TGTGCCGGCCTGGGCACGATGAACACTGAAGCTTTCTTT

d_call: -
clone_size: many
j_call: TRBJ1-3
v_call: TRBV30
cdr3_aa: CAWSPPGMATIYF
cdr3_nt: TGTGCCTGGAGTCCCCCCGGGATGGCCACCATATATTTT

d_call: -
clone_size: -
j_call: TRBJ1-5
v_call: TRBV2
cdr3_aa: CASSVRGTSNQPQHF
cdr3_nt: TGTGCCAGCAGTGTACGGGGCACTAGCAATCAGCCCCAGCATTTT

d_call: TRBD2
clone_size: medium-sized
j_call: TRBJ2-5
v_call: TRBV28
cdr3_aa: CASSLPAGLAGKETQYF
cdr3_nt: TGTGCCAGCAGTCTCCCAGCCGGACTAGCGGGAAAAGAGACCCAGTACTTC

d_call: TRBD1
clone_size: -
j_call: TRBJ1-1
v_call: TRBV3-1
cdr3_aa: CASSLGQGIPEAFF
cdr3_nt: TGTGCCAGCAGCCTGGGACAGGGGATACCTGAAGCTTTCTTT

d_call: TRBD2
clone_size: -
j_call: TRBJ2-3
v_call: TRBV6-1
cdr3_aa: CASSLAGVGTDTQYF
cdr3_nt: TGTGCCAGCAGTCTAGCGGGAGTGGGCACAGATACGCAGTATTTT

d_call: TRBD2
clone_size: -
j_call: TRBJ2-3
v_call: TRBV20-1
cdr3_aa: CSALERGMTSRTDTQYF
cdr3_nt: TGCAGTGCCCTAGAGCGGGGGATGACCTCTCGCACAGATACGCAGTATTTT

d_call: -
clone_size: many
j_call: TRBJ2-5
v_call: TRBV20-1
cdr3_aa: CSASPGIQETQYF
cdr3_nt: TGCAGTGCTAGTCCCGGGATTCAAGAGACCCAGTACTTC

d_call: -
clone_size: many
j_call: TRBJ2-7
v_call: TRBV11-2
cdr3_aa: CASSREGAVPYEQYF
cdr3_nt: TGTGCCAGCTCCCGCGAGGGAGCGGTCCCCTACGAGCAGTACTTC

d_call: -
clone_size: few
j_call: TRBJ2-5
v_call: TRBV4-2
cdr3_aa: CASSQDTAGQQETQYF
cdr3_nt: TGTGCCAGCAGCCAAGATACAGCGGGACAACAAGAGACCCAGTACTTC

d_call: TRBD2
clone_size: -
j_call: TRBJ2-3
v_call: TRBV7-9
cdr3_aa: CASSSGGLAGVSDTQYF
cdr3_nt: TGTGCCAGCAGCTCAGGGGGACTAGCGGGAGTTTCAGATACGCAGTATTTT

d_call: TRBD1
clone_size: many
j_call: TRBJ1-5
v_call: TRBV30
cdr3_aa: CAWSWGQGARQPQHF
cdr3_nt: TGTGCCTGGAGTTGGGGACAGGGGGCGAGGCAGCCCCAGCATTTT

d_call: -
clone_size: -
j_call: TRBJ2-7
v_call: TRBV28
cdr3_aa: CASSRQSPGSYEQYF
cdr3_nt: TGTGCCAGCAGCCGACAGTCCCCTGGCTCCTACGAGCAGTACTTC

d_call: -
clone_size: many
j_call: TRBJ2-7
v_call: TRBV28
cdr3_aa: CASFGPYEQYF
cdr3_nt: TGTGCCAGCTTCGGGCCTTACGAGCAGTACTTC

d_call: TRBD1
clone_size: few
j_call: TRBJ1-4
v_call: TRBV2
cdr3_aa: CASRKGQAGANEKLFF
cdr3_nt: TGTGCCAGCAGGAAGGGACAGGCCGGGGCTAATGAAAAACTGTTTTTT

d_call: -
clone_size: many
j_call: TRBJ2-1
v_call: TRBV3-1
cdr3_aa: CASSQGDEQFF
cdr3_nt: TGTGCCAGCAGCCAAGGAGACGAGCAGTTCTTC

d_call: -
clone_size: -
j_call: TRBJ2-1
v_call: TRBV10-3
cdr3_aa: CAIRGGAAEQFF
cdr3_nt: TGTGCCATCAGGGGAGGAGCTGCTGAGCAGTTCTTC

d_call: TRBD1
clone_size: many
j_call: TRBJ1-5
v_call: TRBV2
cdr3_aa: CASTWDSSNQPQHF
cdr3_nt: TGTGCCAGCACCTGGGACAGTAGCAATCAGCCCCAGCATTTT

d_call: -
clone_size: many
j_call: TRBJ1-1
v_call: TRBV7-9
cdr3_aa: CASSLEGVSGAEAFF
cdr3_nt: TGTGCCAGCAGCTTAGAAGGGGTATCTGGGGCAGAAGCTTTCTTT

d_call: -
clone_size: few
j_call: TRBJ1-6
v_call: TRBV7-8
cdr3_aa: CASSLETYSPLHF
cdr3_nt: TGTGCCAGCAGCTTAGAGACTTATTCACCCCTCCACTTT

d_call: -
clone_size: once
j_call: TRBJ1-5
v_call: TRBV7-2
cdr3_aa: CASSFGGDGNQPQHF
cdr3_nt: TGTGCCAGCAGCTTCGGGGGGGACGGCAATCAGCCCCAGCATTTT

d_call: -
clone_size: many
j_call: TRBJ2-2
v_call: TRBV7-8
cdr3_aa: CASSPQLRRAGGTGELFF
cdr3_nt: TGTGCCAGCAGCCCCCAACTCAGGAGGGCCGGTGGCACCGGGGAGCTGTTTTTT

d_call: -
clone_size: few
j_call: TRBJ1-5
v_call: TRBV19
cdr3_aa: CASRPRGLSNQPQHF
cdr3_nt: TGTGCCAGCCGCCCCCGAGGACTTAGCAATCAGCCCCAGCATTTT

d_call: TRBD2
clone_size: many
j_call: TRBJ2-5
v_call: TRBV5-8
cdr3_aa: CASSPSGLAGNTETQYF
cdr3_nt: TGTGCCAGCAGCCCATCGGGACTAGCGGGAAATACGGAGACCCAGTACTTC

d_call: -
clone_size: many
j_call: TRBJ2-7
v_call: TRBV28
cdr3_aa: CASSPPGPAEQYF
cdr3_nt: TGTGCCAGCAGTCCCCCGGGACCCGCCGAGCAGTACTTC

d_call: TRBD1
clone_size: -
j_call: TRBJ1-4
v_call: TRBV28
cdr3_aa: CASSWGTGGEKLFF
cdr3_nt: TGTGCCAGCAGTTGGGGGACAGGGGGCGAAAAACTGTTTTTT